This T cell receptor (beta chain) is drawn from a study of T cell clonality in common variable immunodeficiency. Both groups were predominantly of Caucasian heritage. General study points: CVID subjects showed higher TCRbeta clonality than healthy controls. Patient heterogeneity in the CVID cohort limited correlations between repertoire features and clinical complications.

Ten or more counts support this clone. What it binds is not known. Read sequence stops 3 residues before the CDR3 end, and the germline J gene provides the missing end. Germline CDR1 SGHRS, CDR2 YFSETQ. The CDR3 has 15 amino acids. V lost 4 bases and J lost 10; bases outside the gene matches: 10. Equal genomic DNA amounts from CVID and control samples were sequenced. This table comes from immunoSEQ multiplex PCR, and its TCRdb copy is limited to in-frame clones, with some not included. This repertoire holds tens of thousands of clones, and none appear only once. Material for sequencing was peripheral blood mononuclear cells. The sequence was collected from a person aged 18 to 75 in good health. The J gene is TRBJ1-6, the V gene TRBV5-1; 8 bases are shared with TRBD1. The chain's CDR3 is CASSPARDRNSPLHF. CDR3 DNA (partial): TGCGCCAGCAGCCCCGCCCGGGACAGGAACTCACCC.